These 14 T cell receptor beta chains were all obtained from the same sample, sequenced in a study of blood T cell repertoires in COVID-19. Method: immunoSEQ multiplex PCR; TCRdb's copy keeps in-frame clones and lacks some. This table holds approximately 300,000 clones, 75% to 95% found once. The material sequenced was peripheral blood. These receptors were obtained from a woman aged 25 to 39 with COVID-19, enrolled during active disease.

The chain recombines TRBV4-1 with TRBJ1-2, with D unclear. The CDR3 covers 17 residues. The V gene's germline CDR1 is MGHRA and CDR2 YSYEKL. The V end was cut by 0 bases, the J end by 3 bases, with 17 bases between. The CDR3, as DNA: TGCGCCAGCAGCCAAGAGCCGACCCTCGCCGGGGACTATGGCTACACCTTC. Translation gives CASSQEPTLAGDYGYTF.

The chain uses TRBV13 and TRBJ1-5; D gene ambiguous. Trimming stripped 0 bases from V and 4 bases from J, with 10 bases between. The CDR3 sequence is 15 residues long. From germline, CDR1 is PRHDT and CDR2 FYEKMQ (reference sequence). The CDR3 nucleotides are TGTGCCAGCAGCTTAGGGGTAAGAGGGAATCAGCCCCAGCATTTT. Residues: CASSLGVRGNQPQHF.

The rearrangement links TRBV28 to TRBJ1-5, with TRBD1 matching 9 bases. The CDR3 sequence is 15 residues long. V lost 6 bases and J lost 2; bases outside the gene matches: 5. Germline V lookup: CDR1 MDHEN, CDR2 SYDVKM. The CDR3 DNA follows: TGTGCCAGCAGGTCGGGACAGGGAGGCAATCAGCCCCAGCATTTT. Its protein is CASRSGQGGNQPQHF.

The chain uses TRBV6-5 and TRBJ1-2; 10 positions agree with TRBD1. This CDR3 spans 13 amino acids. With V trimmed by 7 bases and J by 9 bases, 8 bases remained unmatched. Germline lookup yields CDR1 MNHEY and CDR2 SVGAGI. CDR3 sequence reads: CASNPGQGLSYTF. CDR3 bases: TGTGCCAGCAATCCGGGACAGGGGTTGAGCTACACCTTC.

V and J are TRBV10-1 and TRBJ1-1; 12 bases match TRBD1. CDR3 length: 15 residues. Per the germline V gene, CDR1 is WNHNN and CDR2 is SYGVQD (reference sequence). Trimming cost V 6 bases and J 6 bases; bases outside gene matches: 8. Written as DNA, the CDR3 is TGCGCCAGCAGCCGCGGGACAGGGGGCCTGGCTGAAGCTTTCTTT. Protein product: CASSRGTGGLAEAFF.

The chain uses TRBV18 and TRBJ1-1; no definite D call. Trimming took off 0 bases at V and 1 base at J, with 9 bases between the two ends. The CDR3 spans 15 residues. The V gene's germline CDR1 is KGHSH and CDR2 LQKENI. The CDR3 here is CASSPPRGWNTEAFF. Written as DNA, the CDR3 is TGTGCCAGCTCACCACCGAGAGGGTGGAACACTGAAGCTTTCTTT.

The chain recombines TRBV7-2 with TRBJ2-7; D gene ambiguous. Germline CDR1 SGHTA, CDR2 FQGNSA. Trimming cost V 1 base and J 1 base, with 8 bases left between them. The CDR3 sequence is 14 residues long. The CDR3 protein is CASSLGPISYEQYF. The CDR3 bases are TGTGCCAGCAGCTTAGGTCCTATTTCCTACGAGCAGTACTTC.

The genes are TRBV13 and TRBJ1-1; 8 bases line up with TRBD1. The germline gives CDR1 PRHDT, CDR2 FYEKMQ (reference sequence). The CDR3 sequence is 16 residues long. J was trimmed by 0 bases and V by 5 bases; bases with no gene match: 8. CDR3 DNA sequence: TGTGCCAGCAGCCCCCGGGACAGGACTATGAACACTGAAGCTTTCTTT. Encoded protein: CASSPRDRTMNTEAFF.

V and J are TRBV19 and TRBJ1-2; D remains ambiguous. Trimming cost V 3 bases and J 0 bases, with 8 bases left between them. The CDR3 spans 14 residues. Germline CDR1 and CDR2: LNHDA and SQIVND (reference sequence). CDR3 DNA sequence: TGTGCCAGTAGTATCGGAGGAGCTAACTATGGCTACACCTTC. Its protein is CASSIGGANYGYTF.

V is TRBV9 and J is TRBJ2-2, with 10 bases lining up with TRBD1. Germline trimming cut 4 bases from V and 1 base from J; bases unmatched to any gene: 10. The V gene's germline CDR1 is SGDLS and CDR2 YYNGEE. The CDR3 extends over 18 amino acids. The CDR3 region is CASSLKGTGAVNTGELFF. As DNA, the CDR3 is TGTGCCAGCAGCCTCAAAGGGACAGGGGCTGTGAACACCGGGGAGCTGTTTTTT.

CDR3 sequence: CASSPYHTGELFF. The CDR3 region has the DNA TGTGCCAGCAGCCCCTACCACACCGGGGAGCTGTTTTTT. The genes are TRBV12-3 or TRBV12-4 and TRBJ2-2, with D unresolved. Trimming left V 6 bases short and J 3 bases short, with 8 bases between. The CDR3 extends over 13 amino acids.

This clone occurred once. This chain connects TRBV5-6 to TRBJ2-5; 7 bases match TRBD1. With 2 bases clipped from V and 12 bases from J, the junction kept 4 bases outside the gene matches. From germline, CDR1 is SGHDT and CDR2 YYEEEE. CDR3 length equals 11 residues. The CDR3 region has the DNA TGTGCCAGCAGCTTTACAGGGGAAGAGTACTTC. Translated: CASSFTGEEYF.

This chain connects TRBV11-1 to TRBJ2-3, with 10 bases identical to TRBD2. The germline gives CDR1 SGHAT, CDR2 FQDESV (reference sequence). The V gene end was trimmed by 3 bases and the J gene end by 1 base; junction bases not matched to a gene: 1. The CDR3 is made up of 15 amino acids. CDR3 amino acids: CASSFGLAGTDTQYF. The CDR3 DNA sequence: TGTGCCAGCAGCTTCGGACTAGCGGGCACAGATACGCAGTATTTT.

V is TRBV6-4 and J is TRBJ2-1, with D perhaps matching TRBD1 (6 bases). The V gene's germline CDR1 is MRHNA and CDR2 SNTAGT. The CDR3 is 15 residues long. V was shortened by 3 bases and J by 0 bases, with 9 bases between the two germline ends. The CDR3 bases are TGTGCCAGCAGTGAAGGACAGTTCTCCTACAATGAGCAGTTCTTC. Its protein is CASSEGQFSYNEQFF.